This is a list of T cell receptor beta chains from one sample in a study of T cell repertoires in cytomegalovirus infection. For these TCRs, the target antigens are not known. From the reads, TCRdb called clonotypes with MiXCR, one entry per CDR3 protein. The sample comprises some 320,000 distinct CDR3 sequences, 29% of which are singletons, and approximately 20% rests with the top ten. The sequencing used cultured PBMCs, collected from culture after CMV antigen stimulation. The receptor source for this set is a human donor in good health (CMV status not recorded). Some clones in this sample may be carry-over from other donors' samples. Both conserved end residues are part of each CDR3. D genes are given only for firm matches. Rows may omit the clone size; those that give it use once, few, many or a size class.

j_call: TRBJ2-5
cdr3_length: 14
clone_size: few
d_call: TRBD1
v_call: TRBV7-9
cdr3_nt: TGTGCCAGCAGCTTAGAACTGGACAGGGAAACCCAGTACTTC
cdr3_aa: CASSLELDRETQYF

j_call: TRBJ2-1
cdr3_length: 13
clone_size: -
d_call: -
v_call: TRBV7-9
cdr3_nt: TGTGCCAGCAGACCTAGACAGCCCGATGAGCAGTTCTTC
cdr3_aa: CASRPRQPDEQFF

j_call: TRBJ2-2
cdr3_length: 16
clone_size: few
d_call: -
v_call: TRBV7-3
cdr3_nt: TGTGCCAGCAGTCCCCCTGGGGGACCTAACACCGGGGAGCTGTTTTTT
cdr3_aa: CASSPPGGPNTGELFF

j_call: TRBJ2-1
cdr3_length: 13
clone_size: few
d_call: -
v_call: TRBV7-2
cdr3_nt: TGTGCCAGCACCATAGATGGTATCAATGAGCAGTTCTTC
cdr3_aa: CASTIDGINEQFF

j_call: TRBJ2-1
cdr3_length: 12
clone_size: -
d_call: -
v_call: TRBV7-9
cdr3_nt: TGTGCCAGCAGCTTATGGATCGATGAGCAGTTCTTC
cdr3_aa: CASSLWIDEQFF

j_call: TRBJ2-5
cdr3_length: 14
clone_size: many
d_call: -
v_call: TRBV7-2
cdr3_nt: TGTGCCAGCAGCGGCGTTAGAGGACAAGAGACCCAGTACTTC
cdr3_aa: CASSGVRGQETQYF

j_call: TRBJ1-1
cdr3_length: 13
clone_size: -
d_call: -
v_call: TRBV6-2/TRBV6-3
cdr3_nt: TGTGCCAGCACTTCACCCCGGATCCTTGAAGCTTTCTTT
cdr3_aa: CASTSPRILEAFF

j_call: TRBJ1-5
cdr3_length: 16
clone_size: few
d_call: -
v_call: TRBV28
cdr3_nt: TGTGCCAGCAGTTTATTAGACTTGGGTTACCCGGAGCCCCAGCATTTT
cdr3_aa: CASSLLDLGYPEPQHF

j_call: TRBJ2-2
cdr3_length: 15
clone_size: few
d_call: -
v_call: TRBV4-1
cdr3_nt: TGCGCCAGCAGCCAAGAAACGCAGCCCCCCGGGGAGCTGTTTTTT
cdr3_aa: CASSQETQPPGELFF

j_call: TRBJ1-6
cdr3_length: 16
clone_size: -
d_call: TRBD1
v_call: TRBV5-4
cdr3_nt: TGTGCCAGCAGCCCCCAAGGACAGGGGGGCAATTCACCCCTCCACTTT
cdr3_aa: CASSPQGQGGNSPLHF

j_call: TRBJ1-1
cdr3_length: 15
clone_size: -
d_call: -
v_call: TRBV6-6
cdr3_nt: TGTGCCAGCAGTACGCTCGTGGGGCGGCTATTTGAAGCTTTCTTT
cdr3_aa: CASSTLVGRLFEAFF

j_call: TRBJ2-2
cdr3_length: 15
clone_size: -
d_call: -
v_call: TRBV4-2
cdr3_nt: TGTGCCAGCAGCCAAAATTTCCGGGAGACCGGGGAGCTGTTTTTT
cdr3_aa: CASSQNFRETGELFF

j_call: TRBJ1-5
cdr3_length: 18
clone_size: many
d_call: -
v_call: TRBV7-8
cdr3_nt: TGTGCCAGCAGCTTAGGGGGCGGAGACATTCATAGCAATCAGCCCCAGCATTTT
cdr3_aa: CASSLGGGDIHSNQPQHF

j_call: TRBJ2-3
cdr3_length: 19
clone_size: once
d_call: -
v_call: TRBV18
cdr3_nt: TGTGCCAGCTCACCAATATTATCGGCAAGGCGGGCTAGCACAGATACGCAGTATTTT
cdr3_aa: CASSPILSARRASTDTQYF